These 16 T cell receptor beta chains were all obtained from the same sample, sequenced in a study of blood T cell repertoires in COVID-19. Using immunoSEQ multiplex PCR, the repertoire was profiled, and TCRdb retains in-frame clones only, with some absent. The sample has some 360,000 clones, about 87% seen once. The sequenced sample consisted of peripheral blood. These receptors were obtained from an older woman with COVID-19, enrolled during active disease.

V is TRBV6-4 and J is TRBJ1-1, with D possibly TRBD1 on 5 matching bases. CDR3 size: 15 residues. CDR1 and CDR2 from the germline V gene are MRHNA and SNTAGT. The germline V and J ends were trimmed by 2 bases and 5 bases, with 15 bases remaining between them. CDR3 in DNA: TGTGCCAGCAGTGACCCCCGGATCCCAGGGACTGAAGCTTTCTTT. Residues: CASSDPRIPGTEAFF.

The gene calls are TRBV5-1 and TRBJ1-1; D unclear. V lost 2 bases and J lost 4, with 6 bases in between. CDR1 is SGHRS, CDR2 YFSETQ, per germline. The CDR3 has 12 residues. Here the CDR3 reads CASSFGPTEAFF. For the CDR3, the DNA is TGCGCCAGCAGCTTTGGGCCCACTGAAGCTTTCTTT.

The chain uses TRBV9 and TRBJ1-2, with 7 bases matching TRBD1. The J segment lost 7 bases and the V segment lost 4 bases, leaving 7 bases of the junction unmatched. The germline V gene encodes CDR1 SGDLS and CDR2 YYNGEE. The CDR3 is made up of 13 amino acids. The CDR3 is CASSTRQGFGYTF. The CDR3 DNA reads TGTGCCAGCAGCACCCGACAGGGTTTTGGCTACACCTTC.

The gene calls are TRBV5-1 and TRBJ2-4, with D uncertain. The germline V gene encodes CDR1 SGHRS and CDR2 YFSETQ. The V end was cut by 2 bases, the J end by 2 bases, with 8 bases between. This CDR3 has 14 amino acids. The chain's CDR3 is CASSLTSSKNIQYF. The CDR3 region has the DNA TGCGCCAGCAGCTTAACTTCTTCCAAAAACATTCAGTACTTC.

CDR3 sequence reads: CATSGQGTDTQYF. The DNA of the CDR3 is TGTGCCACCAGTGGACAGGGAACAGATACGCAGTATTTT. The chain employs TRBV24-1 and TRBJ2-3; 7 positions match TRBD1. The CDR3 loop spans 13 amino acids. Germline V gives CDR1 KGHDR, CDR2 SFDVKD. The ends lost 5 bases at V and 3 bases at J; junction bases unmatched: 1.

This chain joins TRBV30 and TRBJ1-1, with 7 bases fitting TRBD1. The CDR3 runs 12 residues. Germline loops: CDR1 GTSNPN, CDR2 SVGIG (reference sequence). J gave up 7 bases and V 5 bases, and 7 bases lay outside the gene matches. CDR3 nucleotides: TGTGCCTGGCATTACTGGGACAGTGAAGCTTTCTTT. It codes for CAWHYWDSEAFF.

The chain uses TRBV9 and TRBJ2-2; 9 bases fit TRBD1. V dropped 3 bases and J dropped 0; count of bases not matched to a gene: 3. The CDR3 contains 16 residues. Germline CDR1 reads SGDLS; CDR2 reads YYNGEE. In DNA form, the CDR3 reads TGTGCCAGCAGCGAAAGGGACAGGGCGAACACCGGGGAGCTGTTTTTT. It encodes CASSERDRANTGELFF.

The V gene is TRBV15, the J gene TRBJ1-3; 7 bases agree with TRBD1. CDR3 length: 14 residues. The germline V gene encodes CDR1 LNHNV and CDR2 YYDKDF (reference sequence). V shed 4 bases and J 7 bases; nucleotides not matched to a gene: 7. The CDR3 spells CATSIGGAKNTIYF. The CDR3 DNA sequence: TGTGCCACCAGCATAGGGGGCGCGAAGAACACCATATATTTT.

The count of this clone is one. The gene calls are TRBV7-2 and TRBJ1-2; TRBD1 agrees at 10 bases. In germline, CDR1 is SGHTA, CDR2 FQGNSA. CDR3 length equals 19 residues. The V gene end was trimmed by 5 bases and the J gene end by 1 base; junction bases not matched to a gene: 16. Here the CDR3 DNA reads TGTGCCAGCAGCCAGAAGGGTAGGGACAGGGGAAGGGTTAACTATGGCTACACCTTC. Encoded protein: CASSQKGRDRGRVNYGYTF.

The gene calls are TRBV29-1 and TRBJ2-1, with 13 bases fitting TRBD2. V shed 7 bases, J shed 9 bases, and the junction held 6 bases outside the gene matches. This CDR3 is 13 amino acids long. CDR1 is SQVTM and CDR2 is ANQGSEA in the germline V gene. The CDR3 is CSGTSGGALEQFF. The CDR3 coding sequence is TGCAGCGGCACTAGCGGGGGGGCCCTTGAGCAGTTCTTC.

The gene calls are TRBV10-3 and TRBJ2-3; TRBD2 agrees at 9 bases. The CDR3 has 14 amino acids. The germline V gene encodes CDR1 ENHRY and CDR2 SYGVKD. V was pared by 6 bases and J by 6 bases, with 7 bases of the junction left unmatched. CDR3 coding DNA: TGTGCCATCAGCGCGGGGGGGCAGCAGGATACGCAGTATTTT. It codes for CAISAGGQQDTQYF.

The chain couples TRBV5-1 to TRBJ2-3; D possibly corresponds to TRBD2 (6 bases). V shed 0 bases and J shed 6 bases, with 11 bases lying between them. This CDR3 has 14 residues. In germline, CDR1 is SGHRS, CDR2 YFSETQ. CDR3 nucleotide sequence: TGCGCCAGCAGCTTGGCGGCGGGAAGGGATACGCAGTATTTT. Its protein is CASSLAAGRDTQYF.

The chain is built from TRBV18 and TRBJ2-5, with D perhaps matching TRBD1 (5 bases). This CDR3 comprises 14 residues. The V end lost 0 bases, the J end lost 5 bases, and 10 bases lay between the germline ends. Germline values: CDR1 KGHSH, CDR2 LQKENI. In nucleotides, the CDR3 is TGTGCCAGCTCACCACCTGGGGCCAGGGAGACCCAGTACTTC. Translation: CASSPPGARETQYF. The full variable domain, with the rest looked up from reference TRBV18 and TRBJ2-5, is NAGVMQNPRHLVRRRGQEARLRCSPMKGHSHVYWYRQLPEEGLKFMVYLQKENIIDESGMPKERFSAEFPKEGPSILRIQQVVRGDSAAYFCASSPPGARETQYFGPGTRLLVL.

J is TRBJ2-1 and V is TRBV11-2; D gene ambiguous. Trimming cost V 1 base and J 2 bases, with 9 bases left between them. The CDR3 extends over 15 amino acids. Looked up from germline, CDR1 is SGHAT and CDR2 is FQNNGV. In DNA form, the CDR3 reads TGTGCCAGCAGCTTAGTTAGTGTTCCCTACAATGAGCAGTTCTTC. It encodes CASSLVSVPYNEQFF.

The rearrangement joins TRBV9 to TRBJ2-3; the D is unclear. The CDR3 sequence is 16 residues long. The germline CDR1 and CDR2 sequences are SGDLS and YYNGEE. Trimming removed 0 bases from V and 2 bases from J, with 13 bases in between. The CDR3 loop is CASSVVSDIITDTQYF. In DNA, the CDR3 is TGTGCCAGCAGCGTAGTGTCTGACATAATCACAGATACGCAGTATTTT. The full variable domain, rest sourced from reference TRBV9 and TRBJ2-3, is DSGVTQTPKHLITATGQRVTLRCSPRSGDLSVYWYQQSLDQGLQFLIQYYNGEERAKGNILERFSAQQFPDLHSELNLSSLELGDSALYFCASSVVSDIITDTQYFGPGTRLTVL.

The V call is TRBV28, the J call TRBJ1-3; 11 bases map to TRBD1. Trimming took 0 bases from V and 3 from J; bases not matched to a gene: 1. The CDR3 extends over 16 amino acids. The germline V gene has CDR1 MDHEN and CDR2 SYDVKM. This CDR3 reads CASSLWGQGDGNTIYF. The CDR3 DNA reads as TGTGCCAGCAGTTTATGGGGACAGGGGGATGGAAACACCATATATTTT.